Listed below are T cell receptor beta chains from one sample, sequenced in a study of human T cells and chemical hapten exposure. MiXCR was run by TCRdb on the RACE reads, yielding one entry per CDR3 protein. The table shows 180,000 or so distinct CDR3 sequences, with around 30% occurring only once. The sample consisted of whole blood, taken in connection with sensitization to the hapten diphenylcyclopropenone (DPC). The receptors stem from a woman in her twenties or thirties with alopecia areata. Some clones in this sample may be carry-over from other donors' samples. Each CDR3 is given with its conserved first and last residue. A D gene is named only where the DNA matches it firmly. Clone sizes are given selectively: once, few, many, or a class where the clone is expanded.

cdr3_aa: CASSNQGFMNTEAFF; cdr3_nt: TGTGCCAGCTCAAATCAGGGATTTATGAACACTGAAGCTTTCTTT; d_call: .; v_call: TRBV18; clone_size: .; j_call: TRBJ1-1; cdr3_length: 15
cdr3_aa: CASSLIGANTEAFF; cdr3_nt: TGCGCCAGCAGCTTGATTGGGGCCAACACTGAAGCTTTCTTT; d_call: .; v_call: TRBV5-1; clone_size: few; j_call: TRBJ1-1; cdr3_length: 14
cdr3_aa: CASSQGGGRRTEAFF; cdr3_nt: TGCGCCAGCAGCCAAGGTGGGGGCCGGCGCACTGAAGCTTTCTTT; d_call: .; v_call: TRBV4-1; clone_size: once; j_call: TRBJ1-1; cdr3_length: 15
cdr3_aa: CASSLVEAGSYEQYF; cdr3_nt: TGCGCCAGCAGCTTGGTCGAGGCGGGTTCCTACGAGCAGTACTTC; d_call: .; v_call: TRBV5-1; clone_size: .; j_call: TRBJ2-7; cdr3_length: 15
cdr3_aa: CASSPGSNPYEQYF; cdr3_nt: TGTGCCAGCAGCCCCGGCTCGAATCCCTACGAGCAGTACTTC; d_call: .; v_call: TRBV9; clone_size: .; j_call: TRBJ2-7; cdr3_length: 14
cdr3_aa: CASSKRTSGTDTQYF; cdr3_nt: TGTGCCAGCAGTAAAAGGACTAGCGGGACAGATACGCAGTATTTT; d_call: TRBD2; v_call: TRBV28; clone_size: .; j_call: TRBJ2-3; cdr3_length: 15
cdr3_aa: CASSLEDTYEQYF; cdr3_nt: TGTGCCAGCAGCCTCGAAGACACCTACGAGCAGTACTTC; d_call: .; v_call: TRBV7-9; clone_size: .; j_call: TRBJ2-7; cdr3_length: 13
cdr3_aa: CSASDISGGVTGELFF; cdr3_nt: TGCAGTGCTAGTGATATTAGCGGTGGGGTCACCGGGGAGCTGTTTTTT; d_call: .; v_call: TRBV20-1; clone_size: few; j_call: TRBJ2-2; cdr3_length: 16
cdr3_aa: CSGKYFHNEQFF; cdr3_nt: TGCAGTGGTAAATATTTCCACAATGAGCAGTTCTTC; d_call: .; v_call: TRBV20-1; clone_size: many; j_call: TRBJ2-1; cdr3_length: 12
cdr3_aa: CASTLQGTNTGELFF; cdr3_nt: TGTGCCAGCACTTTACAGGGGACGAACACCGGGGAGCTGTTTTTT; d_call: TRBD1; v_call: TRBV11-2; clone_size: .; j_call: TRBJ2-2; cdr3_length: 15
cdr3_aa: CASSSGTSVLGEQFF; cdr3_nt: TGTGCCAGCAGCTCCGGGACTAGCGTCCTTGGGGAGCAGTTCTTC; d_call: TRBD2; v_call: TRBV7-2; clone_size: .; j_call: TRBJ2-1; cdr3_length: 15
cdr3_aa: CASSRLIAPLTDTQYF; cdr3_nt: TGTGCCAGCAGCCGGCTAATAGCCCCCTTGACAGATACGCAGTATTTT; d_call: .; v_call: TRBV3-1; clone_size: .; j_call: TRBJ2-3; cdr3_length: 16
cdr3_aa: CSVNRGLAGETQYF; cdr3_nt: TGCAGTGTCAACCGGGGACTAGCGGGAGAGACCCAGTACTTC; d_call: TRBD2; v_call: TRBV20-1; clone_size: .; j_call: TRBJ2-5; cdr3_length: 14
cdr3_aa: CASSLSDRSSGNTIYF; cdr3_nt: TGTGCCAGCAGCTTGTCCGACAGGTCATCTGGAAACACCATATATTTT; d_call: .; v_call: TRBV5-6; clone_size: .; j_call: TRBJ1-3; cdr3_length: 16
cdr3_aa: CASTISGGPYNEQFF; cdr3_nt: TGTGCCAGCACCATATCCGGGGGGCCCTACAATGAGCAGTTCTTC; d_call: .; v_call: TRBV12-3/TRBV12-4; clone_size: few; j_call: TRBJ2-1; cdr3_length: 15
cdr3_aa: CASSQERTGTWAEAFF; cdr3_nt: TGTGCCAGCAGCCAAGAGAGGACAGGGACCTGGGCTGAAGCTTTCTTT; d_call: TRBD1; v_call: TRBV4-2; clone_size: few; j_call: TRBJ1-1; cdr3_length: 16